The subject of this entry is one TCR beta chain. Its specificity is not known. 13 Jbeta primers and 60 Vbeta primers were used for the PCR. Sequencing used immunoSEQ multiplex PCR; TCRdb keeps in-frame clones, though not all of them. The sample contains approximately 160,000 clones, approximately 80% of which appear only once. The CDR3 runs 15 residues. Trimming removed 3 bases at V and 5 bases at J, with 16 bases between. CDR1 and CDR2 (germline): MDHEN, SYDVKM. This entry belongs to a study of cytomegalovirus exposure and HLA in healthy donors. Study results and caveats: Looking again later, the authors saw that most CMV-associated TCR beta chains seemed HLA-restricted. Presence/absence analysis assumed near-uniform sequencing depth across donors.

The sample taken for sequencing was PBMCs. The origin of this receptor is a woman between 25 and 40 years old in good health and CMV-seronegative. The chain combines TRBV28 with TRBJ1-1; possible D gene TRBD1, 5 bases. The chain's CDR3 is CASSLGGRRWTEAFF. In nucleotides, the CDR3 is TGTGCCAGCAGTTTGGGGGGGAGAAGATGGACTGAAGCTTTCTTT.